This entry is about one TCR beta chain. The target antigen is unknown. The sample belongs to a study of T cell responses to AZD1222 COVID-19 vaccine. Study summary: Second doses that came at about 4 or about 12 weeks were put together.

Study-wide points: Spike-specific TCR breadth and depth were elevated following two AZD1222 doses. Vaccine-related CD4 TCRs covered spike, predominating at 160-218 and 743-854. Most donors were white British, females outnumbered males, and clonal diversity was possibly underestimated.

This CDR3 spans 15 amino acids. Germline lookup yields CDR1 SGHRS and CDR2 YFSETQ. The V end lost 0 bases, the J end lost 3 bases, and 12 bases lay between the germline ends. Sequencing was performed with immunoSEQ multiplex PCR; in TCRdb, only in-frame clones are kept and a portion is missing. The data show 25,000 to 30,000 clones, roughly 78% seen once. The sample consisted of peripheral blood, taken on day 0 of AZD1222 vaccination. The clonotype was recovered from an adult in good health. V usage is TRBV5-1 and J usage is TRBJ1-1; maybe TRBD1 (6 bases). Here the CDR3 reads CASSLGGGSDTEAFF. The CDR3 DNA reads TGCGCCAGCAGCTTGGGAGGGGGATCGGACACTGAAGCTTTCTTT.